The clone carrying this T cell receptor (beta chain) has only one observation. Its specificity is unknown. PCR was performed using 60 Vbeta and 13 Jbeta primers. Clones were sequenced by immunoSEQ multiplex PCR, and TCRdb holds only the in-frame ones, with some missing. The sample holds about 200,000 clones, over 65% seen once. The CDR3 spans 13 residues. With 7 bases removed from V and 7 bases from J, the gap between germline ends came to 16 bases. The germline CDR1 and CDR2 sequences are LNHDA and SQIVND (reference sequence). These data belong to a study of cytomegalovirus exposure and HLA in healthy donors. Study summary: There were a few hundred genotyped donors. Of these, roughly 84% fell in the genetic ancestry cluster associated with self-reported Caucasian donors.

Findings of the study overall: Later on, an analysis found that several of the most significant clusters appeared to be linked to common viral pathogens, which included parvovirus B19. Generally TCR sequences proved uncommon, though certain public TCRs appeared in numerous donors. One variant, a missense change in DCLRE1C, was linked in a later analysis to TCR beta V- and J-gene trimming.

This sequence was found in a man between 18 and 35 years old in good health and CMV-seronegative. The chain carries TRBV19 and TRBJ1-1; D not certain. Sequenced: PBMCs. The CDR3 sequence is CASTALAPLEAFF. The CDR3 DNA reads TGTGCCAGTACCGCCTTAGCACCCCTTGAAGCTTTCTTT.